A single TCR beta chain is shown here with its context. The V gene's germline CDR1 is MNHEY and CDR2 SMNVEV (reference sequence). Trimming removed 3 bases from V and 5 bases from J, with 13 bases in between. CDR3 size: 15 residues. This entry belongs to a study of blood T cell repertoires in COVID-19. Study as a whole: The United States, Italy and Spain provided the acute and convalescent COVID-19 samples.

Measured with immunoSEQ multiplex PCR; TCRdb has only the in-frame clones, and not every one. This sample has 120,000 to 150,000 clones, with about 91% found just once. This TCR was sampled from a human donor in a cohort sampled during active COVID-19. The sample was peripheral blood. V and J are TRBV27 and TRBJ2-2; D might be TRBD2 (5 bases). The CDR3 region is CASSFQQGGTGELFF. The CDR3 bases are TGTGCCAGCAGTTTCCAGCAAGGCGGGACCGGGGAGCTGTTTTTT.